A single sample is the source of the 16 T cell receptor beta chains below, sequenced in a study of CD8+CD57+ T cells in acquired aplastic anemia. The TCR beta profiling, which covered VDJ combination and CDR3 sequence, was carried out using genomic DNA as the template. TCRdb itself ran the reads through MiXCR, one entry per CDR3 protein. The table lists about 140,000 distinct CDR3 sequences, around two fifths of them singletons. The sample taken for sequencing was sorted CD4+, CD8+, or CD8+CD57+ T cells (not recorded which) from PBMCs. These receptors came from a human donor in good health, serving as a control.

This clonotype was counted many times. This chain's CDR3 is CASSQSGGLLGTDTQYF. The CDR3 DNA is TGTGCCAGCAGCCAGAGCGGGGGGTTGCTCGGCACAGATACGCAGTATTTT. The chain couples TRBV3-1 to TRBJ2-3, with TRBD2 matching 9 bases. This CDR3 has 17 residues. Germline trimming cut 3 bases from V and 1 base from J; bases unmatched to any gene: 8. Germline CDR1 and CDR2: LGHDT and YNNKEL (reference sequence).

The V call is TRBV25-1, the J call TRBJ2-5; D gene unclear. Trimming stripped 3 bases from V and 6 bases from J, with 8 bases between. Germline values: CDR1 MGHDK, CDR2 SYGVNS. CDR3 length: 12 residues. This CDR3 reads CASSDPLKTQYF. The DNA for the CDR3 is TGTGCCAGCAGTGATCCCTTGAAGACCCAGTACTTC.

Many counts were recorded for this clonotype. The V and J genes are TRBV2 and TRBJ1-6, with 10 bases matching TRBD1. Germline V gives CDR1 SNHLY, CDR2 FYNNEI. J was trimmed by 7 bases and V by 7 bases; bases with no gene match: 7. The CDR3 runs to 15 residues. In nucleotides, the CDR3 is TGTGCCAGCAACAGGGACAGGGGCTACAATTCACCCCTCCACTTT. It is translated as CASNRDRGYNSPLHF.

The chain has TRBV6-1 and TRBJ1-3; D perhaps matches TRBD1 (5 bases). The CDR3 spans 15 residues. Trimming stripped 5 bases from V and 0 bases from J, with 11 bases between. CDR1 and CDR2 (germline): MNHNS, SASEGT. This chain's CDR3 is CASSLDSSSGNTIYF. CDR3 sequence (DNA): TGTGCCAGCAGTCTCGACAGCAGCTCTGGAAACACCATATATTTT.

The sample holds many counts of this clonotype. The chain joins TRBV24-1 to TRBJ2-3, with TRBD1 identical over 10 bases. The CDR3 has 15 residues. Per germline, CDR1 KGHDR and CDR2 SFDVKD. Unmatched junction bases numbered 7, after V lost 4 bases and J lost 7 bases. The CDR3 coding sequence is TGTGCCACCAGTGACGGGGGACAGGGGTGGAATACGCAGTATTTT. Translating gives CATSDGGQGWNTQYF.

The chain joins TRBV10-2 to TRBJ2-7; no reliable D call. The germline V gene encodes CDR1 WSHSY and CDR2 SAAADI. Trimming cost V 6 bases and J 7 bases, with 7 bases left between them. CDR3 length equals 10 residues. Here the CDR3 DNA reads TGCGCCAGCAGAGAGATAGAGCAGTACTTC. This translates into CASREIEQYF.

V gene TRBV20-1 combines with J gene TRBJ1-2; D perhaps matches TRBD1 (5 bases). V lost 6 bases and J 4 bases, leaving 24 bases between the germline ends. The germline V gene has CDR1 DFQATT and CDR2 SNEGSKA (reference sequence). The CDR3 is made up of 16 amino acids. The DNA of the CDR3 is TGCAGTGCCAGCAGCCAAGGGACCACCCAGACCTATGGCTACACCTTC. Protein sequence: CSASSQGTTQTYGYTF.

As to this clonotype: This may stem from a read error, because a much larger clone lies one nucleotide away. The chain recombines TRBV5-1 with TRBJ2-2; D might be TRBD1 or TRBD2, each matching 5 bases. The germline CDR1 and CDR2 sequences are SGHRS and YFSETQ. The CDR3 length is 16 residues. V gave up 3 bases and J gave up 1 base, with 13 bases separating them. The DNA of the CDR3 is TGCGCCAGCAGCTCGAAGAGGGGTGGGAACACCGGGGAGCTGTTTTTT. It encodes CASSSKRGGNTGELFF. Looking up the rest from reference TRBV5-1 and TRBJ2-2 gives the full variable domain: KAGVTQTPRYLIKTRGQQVTLSCSPISGHRSVSWYQQTPGQGLQFLFEYFSETQRNKGNFPGRFSGRQFSNSRSEMNVSTLELGDSALYLCASSSKRGGNTGELFFGEGSRLTVL.

At least ten counts were recorded for this clonotype. The V and J genes are TRBV28 and TRBJ1-2; TRBD1 aligns across 9 bases. V trimming: 6 bases; J trimming: 6 bases; junction bases outside the gene matches: 8. This CDR3 spans 14 amino acids. Germline V lookup: CDR1 MDHEN, CDR2 SYDVKM. The CDR3 protein is CASRSGQGSDGYTF. The CDR3 DNA follows: TGTGCCAGCAGATCGGGACAGGGAAGTGATGGCTACACCTTC.

Notes on this clonotype: A read error may explain this, as a much larger clone is one base away. V and J are TRBV6-1 and TRBJ1-2, with TRBD1 matching over 8 bases. V was pared by 4 bases and J by 4 bases, with 8 bases of the junction left unmatched. This CDR3 is 15 amino acids long. Germline V gives CDR1 MNHNS, CDR2 SASEGT. CDR3 nucleotides: TGTGCCAGCAGTGCACAGGGGGTAGAGACCTATGGCTACACCTTC. Translating it yields CASSAQGVETYGYTF.

In regard to this clonotype: This sequence may be a read error, since a much larger clone differs from it by one base. J is TRBJ2-5 and V is TRBV9; TRBD2 matches at 12 bases. The CDR3 loop spans 17 amino acids. J gave up 0 bases and V 4 bases, and 7 bases lay outside the gene matches. Germline V gives CDR1 SGDLS, CDR2 YYNGEE. As DNA, the CDR3 is TGTGCCAGCAGCTCCCGGACTAGCGGGAAGCACCAAGAGACCCAGTACTTC. This gives the protein CASSSRTSGKHQETQYF.

The chain links TRBV6-1 to TRBJ1-5; tentative D call: TRBD1 (6 bases). Germline lookup yields CDR1 MNHNS and CDR2 SASEGT. This CDR3 spans 16 amino acids. Trimming took 0 bases from V and 5 from J, leaving 14 bases between them. CDR3 DNA: TGTGCCAGCAGTGAAGCGCGGGGGACACTGCATCAGCCCCAGCATTTT. Its translation is CASSEARGTLHQPQHF.

In this sample, this clonotype turned up a few times. The gene calls are TRBV2 and TRBJ1-4; TRBD1 might be the D (6 bases). Trimming cost V 4 bases and J 6 bases, with 12 bases left between them. Germline V lookup: CDR1 SNHLY, CDR2 FYNNEI. The CDR3 spans 14 residues. CDR3: CASSVGGADEKLFF. The CDR3 nucleotides are TGTGCCAGCAGTGTGGGGGGGGCCGATGAAAAACTGTTTTTT.

This clonotype was seen more than once but under ten times. The V and J genes are TRBV5-1 and TRBJ1-1, with 9 bases identical to TRBD1. The length of the CDR3 is 14 residues. V was pared by 5 bases and J by 4 bases, with 6 bases of the junction left unmatched. CDR1 is SGHRS and CDR2 is YFSETQ in the germline V gene. In nucleotides, the CDR3 is TGCGCCAGCAGTTCCCGGACAGGGGCCACTGAAGCTTTCTTT. It yields the protein CASSSRTGATEAFF.

The chain has TRBV20-1 and TRBJ2-7, with 11 bases that match TRBD2. The trim removed 3 bases at V and 7 bases at J, leaving 8 bases unmatched. The CDR3 totals 14 residues. Per germline, CDR1 DFQATT and CDR2 SNEGSKA (reference sequence). CDR3 sequence: CSASVAGGPWEQYF. The CDR3 DNA reads as TGCAGTGCTAGCGTAGCGGGAGGGCCTTGGGAGCAGTACTTC.

This clonotype was detected ten times or more. This chain links TRBV5-1 with TRBJ2-3; D gene unclear. Trimming shortened V by 0 bases and J by 0 bases, and 2 bases separated the two germline ends. The germline gives CDR1 SGHRS, CDR2 YFSETQ. CDR3 size: 13 residues. Here the CDR3 reads CASSLASTDTQYF. The CDR3 coding sequence is TGCGCCAGCAGCTTGGCCAGCACAGATACGCAGTATTTT.